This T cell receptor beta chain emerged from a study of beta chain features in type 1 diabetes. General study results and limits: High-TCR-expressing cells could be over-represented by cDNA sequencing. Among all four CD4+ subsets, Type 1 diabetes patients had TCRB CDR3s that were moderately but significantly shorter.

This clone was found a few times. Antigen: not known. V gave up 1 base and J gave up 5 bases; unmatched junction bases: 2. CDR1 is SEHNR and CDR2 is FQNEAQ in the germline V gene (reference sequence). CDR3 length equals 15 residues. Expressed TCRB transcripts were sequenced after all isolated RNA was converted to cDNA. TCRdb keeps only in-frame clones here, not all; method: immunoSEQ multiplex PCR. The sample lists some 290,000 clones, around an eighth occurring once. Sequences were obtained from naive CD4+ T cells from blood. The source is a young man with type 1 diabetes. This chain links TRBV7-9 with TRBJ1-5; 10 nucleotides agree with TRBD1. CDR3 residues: CASSLGGQGDQPQHF. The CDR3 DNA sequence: TGTGCCAGCAGCTTAGGAGGACAGGGGGATCAGCCCCAGCATTTT.